This T cell receptor beta chain was recovered during a study of identical twins. Study outcomes and limitations: Carriage of fewer insertions was seen in abundant cord blood beta clonotypes, whereas memory repertoires showed none. Recombination models fit unrelated individuals' TCR alpha sharing but underestimated twins'. Beta out-of-frame twin sharing showed a weaker excess.

The V end was cut by 1 base, the J end by 7 bases, with 15 bases between. The V gene's germline CDR1 is SGHRS and CDR2 YFSETQ. This CDR3 has 15 residues. Only a few counts were recorded for this clonotype. Its antigen is unidentified. Template switching created a universal primer site, and the cDNA included unique molecular identifiers. TCRdb re-analysed the 5' RACE reads in MiXCR, keeping a single row per CDR3 protein. This table holds about 890,000 distinct CDR3 sequences, approximately 13% found once. The data were also submitted as part of a second study, on yellow fever vaccine responses in identical twins.

This TCR came from a woman in her late teens or twenties in good health. The chain uses TRBV5-1 and TRBJ2-1; possible D gene TRBD2, 6 bases. Sequences were obtained from PBMCs. In nucleotides, the CDR3 is TGCGCCAGCAGCTTGTTTTCGGGAGAGGGGAATGAGCAGTTCTTC. As protein: CASSLFSGEGNEQFF.